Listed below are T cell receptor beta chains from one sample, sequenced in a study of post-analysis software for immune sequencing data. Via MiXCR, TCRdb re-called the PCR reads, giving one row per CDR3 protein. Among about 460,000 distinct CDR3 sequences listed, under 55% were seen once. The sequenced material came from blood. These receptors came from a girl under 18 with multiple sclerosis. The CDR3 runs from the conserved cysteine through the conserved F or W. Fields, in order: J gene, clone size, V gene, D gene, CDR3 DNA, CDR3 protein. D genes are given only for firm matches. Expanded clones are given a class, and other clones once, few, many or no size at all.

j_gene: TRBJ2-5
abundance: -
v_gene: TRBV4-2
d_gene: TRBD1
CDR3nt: TGTGCCAGCAGCCAAGAGGGACAGGGTACACAAGAGACCCAGTACTTC
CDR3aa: CASSQEGQGTQETQYF

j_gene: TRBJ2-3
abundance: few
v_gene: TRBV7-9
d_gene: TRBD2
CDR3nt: TGTGCCAGCAGCTTATTGGCGCAGGGAGGGACAGATACGCAGTATTTT
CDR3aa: CASSLLAQGGTDTQYF

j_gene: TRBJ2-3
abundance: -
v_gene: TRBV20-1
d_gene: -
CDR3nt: TGCAGTGCTAGTCACGGAAACACAGATACGCAGTATTTT
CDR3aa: CSASHGNTDTQYF

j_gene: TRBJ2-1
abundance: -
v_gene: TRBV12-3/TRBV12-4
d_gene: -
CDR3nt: TGTGCCAGCAGGGAGCTAATATGGACAGCCCCGAGGAACAATGAGCAGTTCTTC
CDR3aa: CASRELIWTAPRNNEQFF

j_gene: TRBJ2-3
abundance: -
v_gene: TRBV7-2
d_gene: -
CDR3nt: TGTGCCAGCAGCCTCGGAGTGAGGGTGACCACAGATACGCAGTATTTT
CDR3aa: CASSLGVRVTTDTQYF

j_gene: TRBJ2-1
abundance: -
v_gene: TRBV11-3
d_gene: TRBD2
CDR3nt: TGTGCCAGCAGCTTAGTTTTAGCGGGAGACAATGAGCAGTTCTTC
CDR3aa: CASSLVLAGDNEQFF

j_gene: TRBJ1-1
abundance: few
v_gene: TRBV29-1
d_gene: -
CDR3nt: TGCAGTGTTGGAGGCAGGGTTGGCACTGAAGCTTTCTTT
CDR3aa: CSVGGRVGTEAFF

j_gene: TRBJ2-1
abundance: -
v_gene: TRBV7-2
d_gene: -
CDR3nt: TGTGCCAGCAGCTTGGGGATGTTAATCTCCTACAATGAGCAGTTCTTC
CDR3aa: CASSLGMLISYNEQFF

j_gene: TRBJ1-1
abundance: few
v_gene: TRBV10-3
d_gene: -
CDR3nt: TGTGCCATCAGTGGATTTAGGGCCCCCAGGGAGGAAGCTTTCTTT
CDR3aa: CAISGFRAPREEAFF

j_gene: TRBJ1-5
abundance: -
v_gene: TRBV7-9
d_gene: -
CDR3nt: TGTGCCAGCAGCTTAGGCCCCCATCAGCCCCAGCATTTT
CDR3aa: CASSLGPHQPQHF

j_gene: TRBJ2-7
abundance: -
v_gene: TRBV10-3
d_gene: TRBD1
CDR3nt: TGTGCCATCGGGACAGGGGAGATGTACGAGCAGTACTTC
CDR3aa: CAIGTGEMYEQYF

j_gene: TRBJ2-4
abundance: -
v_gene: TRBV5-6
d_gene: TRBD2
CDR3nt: TGTGCCAGCAGCGTCATAGGAAAGCGGGAGGGCCGAGTTGAGCAGTACTTC
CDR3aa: CASSVIGKREGRVEQYF

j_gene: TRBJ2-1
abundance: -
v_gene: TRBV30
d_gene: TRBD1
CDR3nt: TGTGCCTGGACGCCGGGACAGGGGGCCTATGAGCAGTTCTTC
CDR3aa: CAWTPGQGAYEQFF

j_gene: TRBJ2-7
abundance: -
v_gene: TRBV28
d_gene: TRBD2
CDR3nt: TGTGCCAGCAGTTTAATCACTAGCGGACAATTTTACGAGCAGTACTTC
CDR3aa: CASSLITSGQFYEQYF

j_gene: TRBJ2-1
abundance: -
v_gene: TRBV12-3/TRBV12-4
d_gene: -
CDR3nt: TGTGCCAGCAGTCCCCTAGCGATAGGGCAGTTCTTC
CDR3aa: CASSPLAIGQFF

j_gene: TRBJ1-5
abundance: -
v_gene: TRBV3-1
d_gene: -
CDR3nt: TGTGCCAGCAGCCAGTCCCGCTCCTCCTTCAATCAGCCCCAGCATTTT
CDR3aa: CASSQSRSSFNQPQHF

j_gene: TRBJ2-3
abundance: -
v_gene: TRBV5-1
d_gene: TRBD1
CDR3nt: TGCGCCAGCAGCGACATTCCGGGACAGGGCACAGATACGCAGTATTTT
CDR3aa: CASSDIPGQGTDTQYF

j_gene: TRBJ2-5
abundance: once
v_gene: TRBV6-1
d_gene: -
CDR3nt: TGTGCCAGCAGTCGTGACCACCAAGAGACCCAGTACTTC
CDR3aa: CASSRDHQETQYF

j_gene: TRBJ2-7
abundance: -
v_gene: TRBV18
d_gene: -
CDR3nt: TGTGCCAGCTCACCAGTGGGACTGGGAAACGAGCAGTACTTC
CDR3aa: CASSPVGLGNEQYF

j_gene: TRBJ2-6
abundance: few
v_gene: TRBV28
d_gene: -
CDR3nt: TGTGCCAGCAGACCCCCTGGGGCCAACGTCCTGACTTTC
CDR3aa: CASRPPGANVLTF

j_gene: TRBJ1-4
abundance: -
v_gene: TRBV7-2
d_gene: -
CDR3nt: TGTGCCAGCAGCCCGCACTCGGGACAAAGTAATGAAAAACTGTTTTTT
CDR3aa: CASSPHSGQSNEKLFF

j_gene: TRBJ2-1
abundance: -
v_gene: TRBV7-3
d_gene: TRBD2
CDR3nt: TGTGCCAGCAGCCCCCGACTAGCGGGATGGGAGAATGAGCAGTTCTTC
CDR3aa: CASSPRLAGWENEQFF

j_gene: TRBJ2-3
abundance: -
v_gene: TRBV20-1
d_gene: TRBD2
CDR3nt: TGCAGTGCTACCCCTAGCGGGAGGACAGATACGCAGTATTTT
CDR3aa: CSATPSGRTDTQYF

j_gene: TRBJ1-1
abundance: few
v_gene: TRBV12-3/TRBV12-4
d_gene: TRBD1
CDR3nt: TGTGCCAGCAGTGGCGGGACAGATAGTCGGACTGAAGCTTTCTTT
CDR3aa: CASSGGTDSRTEAFF

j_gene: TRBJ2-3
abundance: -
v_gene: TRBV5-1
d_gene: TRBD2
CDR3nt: TGCGCCAGCAGCTGGAGACTAGCGGGACCAACAGATACGCAGTATTTT
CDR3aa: CASSWRLAGPTDTQYF

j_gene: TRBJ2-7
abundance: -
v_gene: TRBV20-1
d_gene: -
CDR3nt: TGCAGTGCTCCGACGGGTTATAACTACGAGCAGTACTTC
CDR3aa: CSAPTGYNYEQYF

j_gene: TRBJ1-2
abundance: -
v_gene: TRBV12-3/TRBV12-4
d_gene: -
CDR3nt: TGTGCCAGCAGTTTATCGGGGGGCGAAGGCTATGGCTACACCTTC
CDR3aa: CASSLSGGEGYGYTF

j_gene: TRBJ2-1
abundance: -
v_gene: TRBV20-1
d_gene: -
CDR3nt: TGCAGTGCTAGCCCGGCAAACTCCTACAATGAGCAGTTCTTC
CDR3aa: CSASPANSYNEQFF

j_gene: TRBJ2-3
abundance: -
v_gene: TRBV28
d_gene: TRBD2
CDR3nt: TGTGCCAGCAGTTTAGGGGACTACAGATCGACGCAGTATTTT
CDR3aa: CASSLGDYRSTQYF

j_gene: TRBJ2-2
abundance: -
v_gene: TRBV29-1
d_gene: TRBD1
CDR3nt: TGCAGCGTTGAACGTGGACAGGGGCACCGCGGCACCGGGGAGCTGTTTTTT
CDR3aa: CSVERGQGHRGTGELFF

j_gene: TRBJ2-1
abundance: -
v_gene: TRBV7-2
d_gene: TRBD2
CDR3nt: TGTGCCAGCAGCCCACTCGGGGGGACTCCCCCCAATGAGCAGTTCTTC
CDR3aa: CASSPLGGTPPNEQFF

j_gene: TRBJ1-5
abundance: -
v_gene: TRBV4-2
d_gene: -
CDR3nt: TGTGCCAGCAGCCAAGAAAATTCCCCAGGGGCTCAGCCCCAGCATTTT
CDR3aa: CASSQENSPGAQPQHF

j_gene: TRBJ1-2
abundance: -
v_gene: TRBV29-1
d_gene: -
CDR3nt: TGCAGCGTTGAAGCGGACGAGGGGCGCGGCTATGGCTACACCTTC
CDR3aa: CSVEADEGRGYGYTF

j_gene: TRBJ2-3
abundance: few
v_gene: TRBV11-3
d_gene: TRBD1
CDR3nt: TGTGCCAGCAGCTTACACCCGGGACAGCTCACAGATACGCAGTATTTT
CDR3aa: CASSLHPGQLTDTQYF

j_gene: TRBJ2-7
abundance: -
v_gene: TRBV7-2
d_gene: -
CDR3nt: TGTGCCAGCAGCTCCTCGGGGGTCGGCGTCGAGCAGTACTTC
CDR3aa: CASSSSGVGVEQYF

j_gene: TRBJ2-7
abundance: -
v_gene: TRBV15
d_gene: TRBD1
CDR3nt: TGTGCCACCCGAGGGACAGGGACCTCCTACGAGCAGTACTTC
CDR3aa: CATRGTGTSYEQYF

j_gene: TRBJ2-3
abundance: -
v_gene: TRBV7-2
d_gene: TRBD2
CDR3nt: TGTGCCAGCAGCCACGATAAGGGACTAGCGGGACTAACAGATACGCAGTATTTT
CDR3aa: CASSHDKGLAGLTDTQYF

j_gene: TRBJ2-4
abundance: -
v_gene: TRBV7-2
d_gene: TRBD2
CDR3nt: TGTGCCAGCAGCCTCCATAGCGGGAGCTCAGGGCCCAAAAACATTCAGTACTTC
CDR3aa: CASSLHSGSSGPKNIQYF

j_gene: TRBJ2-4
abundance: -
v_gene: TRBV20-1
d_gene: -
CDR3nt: TGCAGTGCTAGAGATGGCCTAGGGGGGGAGCAGTACTTC
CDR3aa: CSARDGLGGEQYF

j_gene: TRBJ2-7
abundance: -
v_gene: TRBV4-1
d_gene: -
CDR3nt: TGCGCCAGCAGCCAAAGCGGAGCCTTCTACGAGCAGTACTTC
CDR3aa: CASSQSGAFYEQYF

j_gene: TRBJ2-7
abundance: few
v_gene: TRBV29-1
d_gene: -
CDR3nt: TGCAGCGTTACGACGGAGACCTACGAGCAGTACTTC
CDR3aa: CSVTTETYEQYF